Following are 5 T cell receptor beta chains from one sample sequenced in a study of identical twins. TCRdb recomputed calls from the 5' RACE reads with MiXCR, one row per CDR3 protein. The sample records roughly 720,000 distinct CDR3 sequences, about 18% being singletons. In addition, the sample was reused for a study of T cells expressing NK-cell markers.

Sequenced material: PBMCs. Receptors were obtained from a woman aged 18-29 years in good health.

This clonotype was seen repeatedly, ten times or more. The V gene is TRBV20-1, the J gene TRBJ1-5; TRBD1 matches 8 bases. Trimming cost V 6 bases and J 4 bases; bases outside gene matches: 8. The CDR3 length is 14 residues. Germline lookup yields CDR1 DFQATT and CDR2 SNEGSKA (reference sequence). The CDR3 DNA sequence: TGCAGTGCGCCCAGGACAGGGATGAATCAGCCCCAGCATTTT. This gives the protein CSAPRTGMNQPQHF.

This clonotype was recorded a few times. V gene TRBV20-1 combines with J gene TRBJ2-1; D remains unclear. The CDR3 has 14 amino acids. V was trimmed by 4 bases and J by 4 bases, leaving 14 bases between them. Germline loops: CDR1 DFQATT, CDR2 SNEGSKA (reference sequence). In nucleotides, the CDR3 is TGCAGTGCTATCCCCCTCGGCATTTACAATGAGCAGTTCTTC. Amino acid sequence: CSAIPLGIYNEQFF.

This clonotype was recorded a few times. V usage is TRBV5-8 and J usage is TRBJ1-1, with D hard to call. The ends were cut back, 0 bases at V and 6 bases at J, with 9 bases in the middle. This CDR3 is 13 amino acids long. Per the germline V gene, CDR1 is SGHTS and CDR2 is YDEGEE. The CDR3 sequence: CASSLELQPEAFF. CDR3 DNA sequence: TGTGCCAGCAGCTTGGAATTGCAGCCTGAAGCTTTCTTT.

The CDR3 DNA reads TGCAGTGCTAATCATCGGGGGGAGGGCCTCAGAGAGACCCAGTACTTC. Its protein product is CSANHRGEGLRETQYF. V usage is TRBV20-1 and J usage is TRBJ2-5; 7 bases line up with TRBD2. With 4 bases clipped from V and 4 bases from J, the junction kept 15 bases outside the gene matches. This CDR3 is built from 16 residues. Germline values: CDR1 DFQATT, CDR2 SNEGSKA (reference sequence).

The chain couples TRBV2 to TRBJ1-4, with a tentative D call TRBD1 (5 bases). CDR1 SNHLY and CDR2 FYNNEI come from the germline V gene. The CDR3 length is 12 residues. V lost 7 bases and J 3 bases, leaving 6 bases between the germline ends. CDR3 region: CASTGPNEKLFF. In DNA, the CDR3 is TGTGCCAGCACAGGGCCTAATGAAAAACTGTTTTTT.